The 20 T cell receptor beta chains in this list originate from one sample, sequenced in a study of blood T cell repertoires in COVID-19 (dated by TCRdb to the early 2020s). Library generation was performed with the immunoSEQ multiplex PCR assay. This is the immuneACCESS table as TCRdb keeps it, with only in-frame sequences that have V and J called. A part of the clones is gone; compared with another copy, unresolved V genes explain less than half, and the rest is unexplained. A total of 55,000 to 75,000 clones appear in this sample, 70% to 90% of them only once. The ten biggest clones cover around 3.5% of the sample. The sequenced material came from peripheral blood. These receptors were taken from a middle-aged man with active COVID-19.

The V gene is TRBV6-5, the J gene TRBJ2-5; the D is unclear. CDR3 size: 13 residues. V dropped 5 bases and J dropped 5 bases, with 12 bases sitting between them. CDR1 is MNHEY, CDR2 SVGAGI, per germline. DNA for the CDR3: TGTGCCAGCAGTACTATATTGAGGGAGACCCAGTACTTC. Translating it yields CASSTILRETQYF.

This clone was counted between two and nine times. This chain links TRBV4-1 with TRBJ1-6; weak D call: TRBD1 (5 bases). V was cut by 4 bases and J by 7 bases, with 14 bases left in between. CDR3 length: 15 residues. Germline CDR1 MGHRA, CDR2 YSYEKL. Here the CDR3 DNA reads TGCGCCAGCAGCCCCGAATCGGCAGGGAATTCACCCCTCCACTTT. This sequence encodes CASSPESAGNSPLHF.

The V call is TRBV3-1 (or the pseudogene TRBV3-2), the J call TRBJ2-1, with 10 bases fitting TRBD1. V trimming: 0 bases; J trimming: 6 bases; junction bases outside the gene matches: 14. Germline CDR1 and CDR2: LGHDT and YNNKEL (reference sequence). The CDR3 consists of 19 residues. The CDR3 spells CASSQEPPDRGRPRNEQFF. DNA for the CDR3: TGTGCCAGCAGCCAAGAGCCCCCCGACAGGGGGCGCCCCCGCAATGAGCAGTTCTTC.

This chain uses TRBV29-1 with TRBJ2-3; perhaps TRBD2 as D (6 bases). Trimming took off 2 bases at V and 4 bases at J, with 13 bases between the two ends. The CDR3 is 14 residues long. Germline lookup yields CDR1 SQVTM and CDR2 ANQGSEA. The CDR3 sequence is CSVEQSGEADTQYF. CDR3 nucleotides: TGCAGCGTTGAACAATCCGGGGAGGCAGATACGCAGTATTTT.

This clone was picked up one time. Compared with germline, one end of the junction differs, possibly owing to a read error. The chain joins TRBV19 to TRBJ2-1, with D possibly matching TRBD2 (6 bases). Germline CDR1 and CDR2: LNHDA and SQIVND (reference sequence). This CDR3 contains 14 residues. CDR3 DNA: TGTGCCAGTAAACCCAGAGAGGGCGGGACCGCCCCAGTCTTC. It encodes CASKPREGGTAPVF.

J is TRBJ2-1 and V is TRBV6-6, with 11 positions matching TRBD2. J gave up 2 bases and V 5 bases, and 2 bases lay outside the gene matches. There are 15 residues in the CDR3. The germline gives CDR1 MNHNY, CDR2 SVGAGI (reference sequence). The CDR3 coding sequence is TGTGCCAGCAGTACGACTAGCGGGACCTACAATGAGCAGTTCTTC. This sequence encodes CASSTTSGTYNEQFF.

The CDR3 protein is CASSFGQRQVYEQYF. DNA for the CDR3: TGTGCCAGTAGCTTTGGACAGCGGCAGGTATACGAGCAGTACTTC. V gene TRBV19 combines with J gene TRBJ2-7; TRBD1 is a possible D gene (6 bases). The CDR3 runs 15 residues. Germline values: CDR1 LNHDA, CDR2 SQIVND (reference sequence). Trimming took off 6 bases at V and 4 bases at J, with 19 bases between the two ends.

This clone has only a few counts. This rearrangement joins TRBV6-2 or TRBV6-3 to TRBJ1-5; tentative D call: TRBD1 (5 bases). Looked up from germline, CDR1 is MNHEY and CDR2 is SVGEGT. The CDR3 extends over 14 amino acids. The V end was cut by 2 bases, the J end by 5 bases, with 10 bases between. The CDR3: CASSYGAVHQPQHF. As DNA, the CDR3 is TGTGCCAGCAGTTACGGGGCAGTTCATCAGCCCCAGCATTTT.

This chain uses TRBV11-2 with TRBJ2-1; D gene unclear. The CDR3 sequence is 19 residues long. Germline V gene sequence: CDR1 SGHAT, CDR2 FQNNGV. Trimming shortened V by 2 bases and J by 5 bases, and 25 bases separated the two germline ends. The CDR3 spells CASSLSGLKYYTHHNEQFF. CDR3 DNA: TGTGCCAGCAGCTTATCGGGTTTGAAATATTACACTCACCACAATGAGCAGTTCTTC.

The chain has TRBV5-1 and TRBJ2-2; tentative D call: TRBD2 (5 bases). The CDR3 covers 15 residues. Trimming shortened V by 4 bases and J by 2 bases, and 12 bases separated the two germline ends. Looked up from germline, CDR1 is SGHRS and CDR2 is YFSETQ. CDR3 residues: CASSEGRSNTGELFF. CDR3 DNA sequence: TGCGCCAGCAGCGAGGGTCGCAGCAACACCGGGGAGCTGTTTTTT. Together with reference TRBV5-1 and TRBJ2-2, the CDR3 gives the full variable domain: KAGVTQTPRYLIKTRGQQVTLSCSPISGHRSVSWYQQTPGQGLQFLFEYFSETQRNKGNFPGRFSGRQFSNSRSEMNVSTLELGDSALYLCASSEGRSNTGELFFGEGSRLTVL.

The chain combines TRBV6-5 with TRBJ1-1, with TRBD1 identical over 7 bases. The CDR3 contains 11 residues. Germline CDR1 is MNHEY and CDR2 is SVGAGI. With 6 bases clipped from V and 10 bases from J, the junction kept 5 bases outside the gene matches. The CDR3, as DNA: TGTGCCAGCAGCATGACAGGGCGAGCTTTCTTT. Protein product: CASSMTGRAFF.

The rearrangement links TRBV18 to TRBJ2-3; perhaps TRBD2 as D (5 bases). Trimming took off 0 bases at V and 5 bases at J, with 12 bases between the two ends. Germline values: CDR1 KGHSH, CDR2 LQKENI. CDR3 length: 15 amino acids. CDR3 sequence: CASSPPEGVVDTQYF. The DNA of the CDR3 is TGTGCCAGCTCACCACCAGAGGGAGTGGTAGATACGCAGTATTTT.

This sequence joins TRBV14 and TRBJ2-2; no definite D call. V shed 4 bases and J shed 0 bases, with 6 bases lying between them. The CDR3 totals 14 residues. The germline V gene encodes CDR1 SGHDN and CDR2 FVKESK. For the CDR3, the DNA is TGTGCCAGCAGCCCGGTTACGAACACCGGGGAGCTGTTTTTT. This encodes CASSPVTNTGELFF.

This rearrangement joins TRBV5-1 to TRBJ2-7; 7 bases match TRBD2. V lost 6 bases to trimming and J lost 2 bases; unmatched junction nucleotides: 8. Germline loops: CDR1 SGHRS, CDR2 YFSETQ. This CDR3 is built from 14 residues. In nucleotides, the CDR3 is TGCGCCAGCACCCCTGGGGGGGGGACCTACGAGCAGTACTTC. Translated, it gives CASTPGGGTYEQYF.

This sequence joins TRBV9 and TRBJ2-5, with D possibly matching TRBD2 (6 bases). The V gene lost 3 bases and the J gene lost 1 base, with 16 bases spanning the gap. Germline assignment: CDR1 SGDLS and CDR2 YYNGEE. The CDR3 loop spans 16 amino acids. The CDR3 DNA reads TGTGCCAGCAGCGCGGGGGAGCAGACGATCCAAGAGACCCAGTACTTC. It yields the protein CASSAGEQTIQETQYF.

The genes are TRBV7-8 and TRBJ1-3; 8 bases are shared with TRBD1. The ends lost 6 bases at V and 4 bases at J; junction bases unmatched: 2. The CDR3 consists of 13 residues. CDR1 SGHVS and CDR2 FQNEAQ come from the germline V gene. CDR3 bases: TGTGCCAGCAGTCGGGACAGGGGAAACACCATATATTTT. Its translation: CASSRDRGNTIYF.

The V gene is TRBV4-1, the J gene TRBJ2-5; 11 nucleotides align to TRBD2. Germline CDR1 reads MGHRA; CDR2 reads YSYEKL. V was pared by 6 bases and J by 6 bases, with 3 bases of the junction left unmatched. The CDR3 sequence is 13 residues long. The CDR3 spells CASSLAGGQTQYF. CDR3 DNA: TGCGCCAGCAGTTTAGCGGGAGGGCAGACCCAGTACTTC.

V and J are TRBV5-4 and TRBJ2-1; D possibly corresponds to TRBD1 (6 bases). Germline-derived CDR1 and CDR2 are SGHNT and YYREEE (reference sequence). This CDR3 region has 15 residues. Trimming took off 4 bases at V and 7 bases at J, with 18 bases between the two ends. The CDR3 sequence: CASSNQGSLGNEQFF. CDR3 in DNA: TGTGCCAGCAGCAATCAGGGGTCCCTGGGGAATGAGCAGTTCTTC.

The chain links TRBV12-3 or TRBV12-4 to TRBJ1-2; TRBD1 might be the D (6 bases). V lost 11 bases, J lost 8 bases, and 18 bases lay in between. This CDR3 has 12 residues. The DNA for the CDR3 is TGTGCCGCTAGGGGGTCCCGCAGGGGCTACACCTTC. Translated, it gives CAARGSRRGYTF.

This chain uses TRBV5-4 with TRBJ2-3; D remains ambiguous. CDR1 is SGHNT and CDR2 is YYREEE in the germline V gene (reference sequence). The V gene lost 5 bases and the J gene lost 4 bases, with 17 bases spanning the gap. The CDR3 loop spans 15 amino acids. CDR3 loop: CASSSGRFEADTQYF. The CDR3 DNA follows: TGTGCCAGCAGTTCTGGAAGGTTCGAGGCAGATACGCAGTATTTT.